The rows below give T cell receptor beta chains drawn from one sample of a study of blood T cell repertoires in COVID-19. Profiling relied on immunoSEQ multiplex PCR, and the TCRdb table lists in-frame clones only, not all of them. The data hold some 100,000 clones, with 65% to 85% observed a single time. Sample: peripheral blood. The receptors shown here come from a man in his sixties with acute or convalescent COVID-19. Both conserved end residues are part of each CDR3. A D gene is named only where the DNA matches it firmly. Size tells how often a clone was seen (once, few, many) or the class of an expanded clone, and some rows leave it out.

>TRBJ2-3|TRBD2|-|TRBV14
TGTGCCAGCAGCCACCTCGGGACTACTAGCACAGATACGCAGTATTTT
CASSHLGTTSTDTQYF
>TRBJ1-2|TRBD1|-|TRBV12-3/TRBV12-4
TGTGCCAGCAGGCGGACAGGGGGCTATGGCTACACCTTC
CASRRTGGYGYTF
>TRBJ1-2|-|-|TRBV5-6
TGTGCCAGCAGACTTTGGGAGTACGGAAACTATGGCTACACCTTC
CASRLWEYGNYGYTF
>TRBJ1-1|-|-|TRBV11-3
TGTGCCAGCAGCTTAGGGCCTACTGAAGCTTTCTTT
CASSLGPTEAFF
>TRBJ2-1|TRBD2|-|TRBV11-2
TGTGCCAGCAGCTTAGTAGGTGGCGGGAGGAATGAGCAGTTCTTC
CASSLVGGGRNEQFF
>TRBJ2-7|-|-|TRBV10-3
TGTGCCATCTCCCGAGATAGCTACGAGCAGTACTTC
CAISRDSYEQYF
>TRBJ2-5|TRBD1|-|TRBV5-8
TGTGCCAGCAGCCCGAGGACAGGGACGGAGACCCAGTACTTC
CASSPRTGTETQYF
>TRBJ1-3|-|-|TRBV7-2
TGTGCCAGCAGCCCCCGGTCGGGGGGAGGAAACACCATATATTTT
CASSPRSGGGNTIYF
>TRBJ1-5|-|-|TRBV24-1
TGTGCCACCAGTGATTCGGGTCAGCCCCAGCATTTT
CATSDSGQPQHF
>TRBJ1-2|TRBD1|-|TRBV3-1/TRBV3-2
TGTGCCAGCAGCCAGTCCAGGGACAGGCCCGTCGGTGGCTACACCTTC
CASSQSRDRPVGGYTF
>TRBJ2-7|TRBD1|-|TRBV24-1
TGTGCCACCAGTGACGACGGGACAGGTGGAGACTTC
CATSDDGTGGDF
>TRBJ1-2|-|-|TRBV4-1
TGCGCCAGCAGCCGTTTGGGGACTTCCTATGGCTACACCTTC
CASSRLGTSYGYTF
>TRBJ1-3|-|few|TRBV3-1/TRBV3-2
TGTGCCAGCAGCCCTCAGGTCTCTGGAAACACCATATATTTT
CASSPQVSGNTIYF